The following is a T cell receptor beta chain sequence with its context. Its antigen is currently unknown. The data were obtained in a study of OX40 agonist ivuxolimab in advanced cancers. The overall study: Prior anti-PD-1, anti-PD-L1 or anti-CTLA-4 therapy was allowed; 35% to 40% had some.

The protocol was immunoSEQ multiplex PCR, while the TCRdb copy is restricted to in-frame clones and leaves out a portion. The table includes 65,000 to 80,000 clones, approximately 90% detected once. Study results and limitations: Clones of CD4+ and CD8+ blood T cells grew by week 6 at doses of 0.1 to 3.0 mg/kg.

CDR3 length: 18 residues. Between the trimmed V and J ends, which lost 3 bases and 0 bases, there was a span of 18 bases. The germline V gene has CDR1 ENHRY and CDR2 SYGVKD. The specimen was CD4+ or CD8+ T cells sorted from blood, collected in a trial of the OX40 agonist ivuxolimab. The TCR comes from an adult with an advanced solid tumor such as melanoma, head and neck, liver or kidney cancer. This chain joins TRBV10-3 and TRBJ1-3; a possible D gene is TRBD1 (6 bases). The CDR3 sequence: CAISDSLTGSSSGNTIYF. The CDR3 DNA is TGTGCCATCAGTGACTCCTTGACAGGTTCGAGCTCTGGAAACACCATATATTTT.